The source of this T cell receptor (beta chain) is a study of control samples from healthy donors and cancer patients. The table came from immunoSEQ multiplex PCR; TCRdb's copy has only in-frame clones and leaves some out. The data show around 200,000 clones, with 90% to 95% seen just once and over 1.1% held by the top ten. Sequenced: blood. This clonotype was obtained from a man aged 18 to 30 in good health.

The CDR3, as DNA: TGTGCCAGCAGACCGACAGGAACCTACGAGCAGTACTTC. It yields the protein CASRPTGTYEQYF. This sequence joins TRBV7-2 and TRBJ2-7; possible D gene TRBD1, 6 bases. CDR1 SGHTA and CDR2 FQGNSA come from the germline V gene. The CDR3 consists of 13 residues. V lost 6 bases to trimming and J lost 2 bases, with 11 bases between them.